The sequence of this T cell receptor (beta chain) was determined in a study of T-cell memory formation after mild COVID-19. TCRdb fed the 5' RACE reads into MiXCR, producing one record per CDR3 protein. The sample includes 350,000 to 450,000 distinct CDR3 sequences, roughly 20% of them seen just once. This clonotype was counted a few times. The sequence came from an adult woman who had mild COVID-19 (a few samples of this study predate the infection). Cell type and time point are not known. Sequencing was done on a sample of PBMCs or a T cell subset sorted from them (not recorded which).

The CDR3 loop reads CASRPRGEDEQFF. The CDR3 nucleotides are TGTGCCAGCAGGCCCCGTGGGGAGGATGAGCAGTTCTTC. The chain has TRBV4-2 and TRBJ2-1; TRBD2 might be the D (6 bases). The CDR3 extends over 13 amino acids. The V end lost 6 bases, the J end lost 8 bases, and 14 bases lay between the germline ends. Germline CDR1 is LGHNA and CDR2 is YNFKEQ.